This T cell receptor (beta chain) emerged from a study of blood T cells in healthy people across ages. The use of a sample-barcoded 5' primer and a J-beta primer mix characterized a second PCR of about 6 to 12 cycles. At least 2.5 million CDR3-containing paired-end reads were obtained per sample. TCRdb fed the 5' RACE reads into MiXCR, producing one record per CDR3 protein. The repertoire holds roughly 1.7 million distinct CDR3 sequences, about 32% seen once, with about 11% in the top ten. Regarding the study as a whole: Roughly linear declines in TCR beta diversity per million T cells occurred with age.

This clonotype came up many times. Its antigen is unidentified. Source material: blood. The source of this sequence is a woman under 40 in good health.

In DNA, the CDR3 is TGTGCCAGCAGCTTATACGGGACAGCGAATGAAAAACTGTTTTTT. It is translated as CASSLYGTANEKLFF. The rearrangement joins TRBV7-6 to TRBJ1-4; 7 bases fit TRBD1. The germline gives CDR1 SGHVS, CDR2 FNYEAQ. V lost 2 bases and J lost 5; bases outside the gene matches: 5. There are 15 residues in the CDR3. Looking up the rest from reference TRBV7-6 and TRBJ1-4 gives the full variable domain: GAGVSQSPRYKVTKRGQDVALRCDPISGHVSLYWYRQALGQGPEFLTYFNYEAQQDKSGLPNDRFSAERPEGSISTLTIQRTEQRDSAMYRCASSLYGTANEKLFFGSGTQLSVL.